The T cell receptor (beta chain) under discussion was sequenced for a study of OX40 agonist ivuxolimab in advanced cancers. Whole-study context: Cohort: 75% to 90% men, mean age approximately 60, aged roughly 23 to 90. The study's findings and limits: Dose levels from 0.1 to 3.0 mg/kg saw CD4+ and CD8+ blood T cells expand clonally by week 6. A proportion of nonresponders additionally exhibited low normalized T-cell clonal expansion.

On this clone itself: Its antigen remains unidentified.

Using immunoSEQ multiplex PCR, the repertoire was profiled, and TCRdb retains in-frame clones only, with some absent. The sample has tens of thousands of clones, 80% to 90% seen once. The CDR3 has 15 residues. In germline, CDR1 is SGHTS, CDR2 YDEGEE. V was pared by 4 bases and J by 8 bases, with 18 bases between. The sample was CD4+ or CD8+ T cells sorted from blood, taken in a trial of the OX40 agonist ivuxolimab. The sequence came from an adult with an advanced solid tumor such as melanoma, head and neck, liver or kidney cancer. This rearrangement joins TRBV5-8 to TRBJ1-4; D ambiguous. DNA of the CDR3: TGTGCCAGCAGCGGAATGGGGAGGGAGGCCGAAAAACTGTTTTTT. Protein sequence: CASSGMGREAEKLFF. The variable domain in full, completed from reference TRBV5-8 and TRBJ1-4, reads EAGVTQSPTHLIKTRGQQATLRCSPISGHTSVYWYQQALGLGLQFLLWYDEGEERNRGNFPPRFSGRQFPNYSSELNVNALELEDSALYLCASSGMGREAEKLFFGSGTQLSVL.